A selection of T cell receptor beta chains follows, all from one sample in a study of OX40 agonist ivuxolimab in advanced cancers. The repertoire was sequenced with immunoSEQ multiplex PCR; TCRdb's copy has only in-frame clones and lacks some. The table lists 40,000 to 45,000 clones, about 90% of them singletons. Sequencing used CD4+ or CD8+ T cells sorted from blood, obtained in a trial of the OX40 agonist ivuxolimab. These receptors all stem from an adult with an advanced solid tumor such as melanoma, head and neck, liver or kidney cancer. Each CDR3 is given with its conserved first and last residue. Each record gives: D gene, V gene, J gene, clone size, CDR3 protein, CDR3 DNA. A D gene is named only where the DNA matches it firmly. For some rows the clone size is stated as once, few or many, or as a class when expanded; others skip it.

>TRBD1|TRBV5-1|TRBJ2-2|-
CASSSTGQGGVGELFF
TGCGCCAGCAGCTCTACGGGACAGGGGGGCGTCGGGGAGCTGTTTTTT
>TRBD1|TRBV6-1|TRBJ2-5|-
CASSDGQGAPETQYF
TGTGCCAGCAGTGATGGGCAGGGGGCGCCAGAGACCCAGTACTTC
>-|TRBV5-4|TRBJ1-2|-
CASSLNGANYGYTF
TGTGCCAGCAGCTTGAACGGAGCTAACTATGGCTACACCTTC
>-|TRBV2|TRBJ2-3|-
CAISVGGTDTQYF
TGTGCCATTTCGGTAGGTGGCACAGATACGCAGTATTTT
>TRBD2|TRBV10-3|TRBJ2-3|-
CATRGTSGRASTDTQYF
TGTGCCACGCGCGGGACTAGCGGGAGGGCTAGCACAGATACGCAGTATTTT
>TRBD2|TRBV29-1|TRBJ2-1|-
CSVGMTSGRFDEQFF
TGCAGCGTGGGTATGACTAGCGGGAGGTTCGATGAGCAGTTCTTC
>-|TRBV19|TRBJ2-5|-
CASSIRGGQETQYF
TGTGCCAGTAGTATAAGGGGGGGACAAGAGACCCAGTACTTC
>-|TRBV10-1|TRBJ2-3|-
CASSDQQFTDTQYF
TGCGCCAGCAGTGATCAGCAGTTCACAGATACGCAGTATTTT
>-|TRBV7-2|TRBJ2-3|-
CASSLQRRSTDTQYF
TGTGCCAGCAGCCTACAGCGTCGAAGCACAGATACGCAGTATTTT
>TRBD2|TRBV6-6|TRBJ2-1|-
CASSLLAGGYEQFF
TGTGCCAGCAGTCTACTAGCGGGAGGGTATGAGCAGTTCTTC
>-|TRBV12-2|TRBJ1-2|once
CASRLNLEKIQNYGYTF
TGTGCAAGTCGCTTAAATCTTGAGAAGATACAGAACTATGGCTACACCTTC
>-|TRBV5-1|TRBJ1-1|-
CASSLYPGQNTEAFF
TGCGCCAGCAGCCTATACCCAGGACAGAACACTGAAGCTTTCTTT
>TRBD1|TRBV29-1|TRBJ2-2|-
CSARQGETGELFF
TGCAGCGCCCGACAGGGAGAAACCGGGGAGCTGTTTTTT
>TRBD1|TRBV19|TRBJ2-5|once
CASSLQGTGETQYF
TGTGCCAGTAGTTTACAGGGGACGGGCGAGACCCAGTACTTC
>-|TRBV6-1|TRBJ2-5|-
CASSTYQETQYF
TGTGCCAGCTCTACGTACCAAGAGACCCAGTACTTC
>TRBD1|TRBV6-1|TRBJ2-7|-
CASSEMSGQGNEQYF
TGTGCCAGCAGTGAAATGTCGGGACAGGGGAACGAGCAGTACTTC
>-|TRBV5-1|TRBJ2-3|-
CASSLESSTDTQYF
TGCGCCAGCAGCTTAGAATCGAGCACAGATACGCAGTATTTT
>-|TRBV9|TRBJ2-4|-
CASSPTLGTLAKNIQYF
TGTGCCAGCAGCCCCACTTTGGGGACCTTAGCCAAAAACATTCAGTACTTC
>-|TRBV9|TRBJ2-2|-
CASSVGGLGELFF
TGTGCCAGCAGCGTAGGGGGTCTCGGGGAGCTGTTTTTT
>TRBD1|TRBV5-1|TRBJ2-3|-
CASSFRDRFGTDTQYF
TGCGCCAGCAGCTTCCGGGACAGGTTTGGTACAGATACGCAGTATTTT
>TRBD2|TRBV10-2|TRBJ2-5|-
CASSGLAGGFARGTQYF
TGCGCCAGCAGTGGGCTAGCGGGAGGCTTTGCGCGGGGGACCCAGTACTTC
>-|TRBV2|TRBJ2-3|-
CASSLVADTQYF
TGTGCCAGCAGTCTGGTTGCAGATACGCAGTATTTT
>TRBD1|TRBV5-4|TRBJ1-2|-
CASSPGTGGNYGYTF
TGTGCCAGCAGCCCCGGGACAGGGGGTAACTATGGCTACACCTTC
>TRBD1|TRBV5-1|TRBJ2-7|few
CASSSGGRSYEQYF
TGCGCCAGCAGCTCAGGGGGCAGGTCCTACGAGCAGTACTTC
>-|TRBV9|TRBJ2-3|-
CASSVEQGIADTQYF
TGTGCCAGCAGCGTAGAACAGGGCATCGCAGATACGCAGTATTTT